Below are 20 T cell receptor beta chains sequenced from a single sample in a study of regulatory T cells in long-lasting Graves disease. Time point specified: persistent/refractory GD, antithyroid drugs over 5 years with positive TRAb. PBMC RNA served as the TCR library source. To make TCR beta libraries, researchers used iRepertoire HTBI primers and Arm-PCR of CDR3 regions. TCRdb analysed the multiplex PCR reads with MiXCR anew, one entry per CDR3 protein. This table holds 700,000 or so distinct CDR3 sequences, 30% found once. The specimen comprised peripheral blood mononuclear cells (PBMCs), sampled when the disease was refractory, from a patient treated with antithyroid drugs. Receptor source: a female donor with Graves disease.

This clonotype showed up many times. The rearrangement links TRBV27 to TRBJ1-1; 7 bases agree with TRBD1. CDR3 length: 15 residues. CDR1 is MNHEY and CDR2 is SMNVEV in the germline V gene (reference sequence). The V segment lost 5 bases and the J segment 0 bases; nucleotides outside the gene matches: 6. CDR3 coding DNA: TGTGCCAGCAGTCAGGCAGGGGGGATGAACACTGAAGCTTTCTTT. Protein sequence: CASSQAGGMNTEAFF.

The CDR3 loop is CASSIISGQETQYF. CDR3 bases: TGTGCCAGCAGCATAATTAGCGGTCAAGAGACCCAGTACTTC. This chain links TRBV7-9 with TRBJ2-5, with TRBD2 as a possible D gene (6 bases). Trimming stripped 5 bases from V and 2 bases from J, with 12 bases between. The CDR3 spans 14 residues. The germline V gene has CDR1 SEHNR and CDR2 FQNEAQ (reference sequence).

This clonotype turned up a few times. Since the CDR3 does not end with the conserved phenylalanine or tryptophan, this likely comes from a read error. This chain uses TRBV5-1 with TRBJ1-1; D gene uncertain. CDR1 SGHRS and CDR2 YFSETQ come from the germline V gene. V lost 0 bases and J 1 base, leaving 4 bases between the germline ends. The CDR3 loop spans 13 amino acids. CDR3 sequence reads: CASSLVPNTEAFL. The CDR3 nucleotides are TGCGCCAGCAGCTTGGTTCCGAACACTGAAGCTTTCCTT.

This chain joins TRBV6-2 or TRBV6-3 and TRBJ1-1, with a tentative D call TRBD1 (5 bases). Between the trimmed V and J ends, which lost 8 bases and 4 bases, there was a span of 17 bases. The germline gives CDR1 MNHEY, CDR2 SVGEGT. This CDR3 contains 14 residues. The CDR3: CASRPGGGSTEAFF. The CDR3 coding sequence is TGTGCCAGCCGCCCGGGGGGGGGGAGCACTGAAGCTTTCTTT.

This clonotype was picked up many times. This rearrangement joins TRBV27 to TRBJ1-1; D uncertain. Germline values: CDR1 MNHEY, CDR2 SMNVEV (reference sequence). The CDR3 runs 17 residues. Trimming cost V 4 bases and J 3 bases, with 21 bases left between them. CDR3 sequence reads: CASSSYTFGRMYTEAFF. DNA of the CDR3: TGTGCCAGCAGTTCATACACCTTTGGACGGATGTACACTGAAGCTTTCTTT.

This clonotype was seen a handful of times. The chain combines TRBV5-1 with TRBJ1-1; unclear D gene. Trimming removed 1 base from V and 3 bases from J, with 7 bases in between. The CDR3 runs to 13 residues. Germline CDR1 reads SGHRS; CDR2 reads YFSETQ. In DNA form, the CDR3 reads TGCGCCAGCAGCTTGTCGGCCGACACTGAAGCTTTCTTT. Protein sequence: CASSLSADTEAFF.

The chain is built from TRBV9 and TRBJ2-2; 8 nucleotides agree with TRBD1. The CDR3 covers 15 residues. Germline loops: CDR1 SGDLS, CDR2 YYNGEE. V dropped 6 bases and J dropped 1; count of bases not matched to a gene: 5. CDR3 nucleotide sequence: TGTGCCAGCAAACAGGGGGGTGGGAACACCGGGGAGCTGTTTTTT. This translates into CASKQGGGNTGELFF.

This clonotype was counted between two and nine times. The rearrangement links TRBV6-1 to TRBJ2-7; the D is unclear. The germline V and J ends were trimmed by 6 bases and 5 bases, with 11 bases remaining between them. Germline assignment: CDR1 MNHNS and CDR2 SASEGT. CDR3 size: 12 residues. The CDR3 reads CASSGTAHEQYF. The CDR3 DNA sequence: TGTGCCAGCAGCGGAACCGCGCACGAGCAGTACTTC.

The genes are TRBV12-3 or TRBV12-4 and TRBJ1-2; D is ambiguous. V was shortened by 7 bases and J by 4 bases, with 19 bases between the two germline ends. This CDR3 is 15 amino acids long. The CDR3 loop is CASTPGQPTSYGYTF. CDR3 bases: TGTGCCAGCACCCCGGGTCAGCCGACAAGCTATGGCTACACCTTC.

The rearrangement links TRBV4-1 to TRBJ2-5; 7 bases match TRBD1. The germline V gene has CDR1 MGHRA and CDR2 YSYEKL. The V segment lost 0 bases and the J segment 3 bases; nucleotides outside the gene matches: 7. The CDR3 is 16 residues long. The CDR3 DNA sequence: TGCGCCAGCAGCCAAGACCGACAGGGCCCCGAAGAGACCCAGTACTTC. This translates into CASSQDRQGPEETQYF.

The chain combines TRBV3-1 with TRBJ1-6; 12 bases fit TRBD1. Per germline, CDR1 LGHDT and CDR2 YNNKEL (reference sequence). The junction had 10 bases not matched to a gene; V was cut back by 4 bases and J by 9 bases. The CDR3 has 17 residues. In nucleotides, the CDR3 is TGTGCCAGCAGCCGCCGGGACAGGGGGCAAATTCGTTCACCCCTCCACTTT. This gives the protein CASSRRDRGQIRSPLHF.

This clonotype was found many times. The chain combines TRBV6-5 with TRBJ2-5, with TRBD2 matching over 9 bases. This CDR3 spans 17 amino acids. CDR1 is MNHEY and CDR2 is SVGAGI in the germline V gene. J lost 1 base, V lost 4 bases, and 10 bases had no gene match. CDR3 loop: CASSSPLATSGQETQYF. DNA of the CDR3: TGTGCCAGCAGTTCCCCCCTCGCGACTAGCGGCCAAGAGACCCAGTACTTC.

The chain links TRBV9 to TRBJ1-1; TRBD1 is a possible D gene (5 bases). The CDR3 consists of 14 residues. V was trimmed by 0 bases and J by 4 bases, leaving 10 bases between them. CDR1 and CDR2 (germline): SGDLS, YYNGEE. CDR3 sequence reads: CASSVGGTGTEAFF. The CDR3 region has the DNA TGTGCCAGCAGCGTAGGAGGGACGGGCACTGAAGCTTTCTTT.

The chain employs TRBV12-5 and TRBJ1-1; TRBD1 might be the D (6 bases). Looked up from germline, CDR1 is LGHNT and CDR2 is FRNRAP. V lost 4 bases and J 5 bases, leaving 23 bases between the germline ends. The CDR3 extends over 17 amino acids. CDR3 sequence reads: CASGSDPGAARDTEAFF. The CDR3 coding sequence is TGTGCTAGTGGTTCCGACCCAGGGGCCGCGAGGGATACTGAAGCTTTCTTT.

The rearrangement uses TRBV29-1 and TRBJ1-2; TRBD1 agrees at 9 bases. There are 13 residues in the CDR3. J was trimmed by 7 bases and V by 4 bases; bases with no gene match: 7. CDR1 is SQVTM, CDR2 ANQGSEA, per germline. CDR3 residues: CSVVGQGSFGYTF. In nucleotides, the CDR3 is TGCAGCGTTGTGGGACAGGGATCGTTTGGCTACACCTTC.

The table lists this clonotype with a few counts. The CDR3, as DNA: TGTGCCAGCAGCTTAGGAATCGGGGGAGAAAATGAAAAACTGTTTTTT. Amino acids: CASSLGIGGENEKLFF. The chain links TRBV7-6 to TRBJ1-4; a possible D gene is TRBD1 (5 bases). CDR3 size: 16 residues. V was shortened by 1 base and J by 5 bases, with 14 bases between the two germline ends. CDR1 and CDR2 from the germline V gene are SGHVS and FNYEAQ. Looking up the rest from reference TRBV7-6 and TRBJ1-4 gives the full variable domain: GAGVSQSPRYKVTKRGQDVALRCDPISGHVSLYWYRQALGQGPEFLTYFNYEAQQDKSGLPNDRFSAERPEGSISTLTIQRTEQRDSAMYRCASSLGIGGENEKLFFGSGTQLSVL.

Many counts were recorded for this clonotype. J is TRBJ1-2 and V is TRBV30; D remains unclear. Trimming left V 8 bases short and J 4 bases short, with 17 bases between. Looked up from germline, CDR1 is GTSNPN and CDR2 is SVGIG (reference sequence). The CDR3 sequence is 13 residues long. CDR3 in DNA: TGTGCCACCCAGGAGGCCAGAACCTATGGCTACACCTTC. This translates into CATQEARTYGYTF.

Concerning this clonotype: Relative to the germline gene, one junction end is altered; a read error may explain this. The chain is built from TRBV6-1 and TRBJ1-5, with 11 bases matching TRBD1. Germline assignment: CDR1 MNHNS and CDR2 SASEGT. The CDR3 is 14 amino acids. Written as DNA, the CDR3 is TGTACCAGCAGGCGGACAGGGGGCGATCAGCCCCAGCATTTT. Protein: CTSRRTGGDQPQHF.

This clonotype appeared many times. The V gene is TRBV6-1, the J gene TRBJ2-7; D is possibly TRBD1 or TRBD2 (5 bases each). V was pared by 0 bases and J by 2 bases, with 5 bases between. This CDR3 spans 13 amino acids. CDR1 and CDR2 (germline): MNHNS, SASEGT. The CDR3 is CASSEAGPYEQYF. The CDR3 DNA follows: TGTGCCAGCAGTGAAGCGGGACCCTACGAGCAGTACTTC.

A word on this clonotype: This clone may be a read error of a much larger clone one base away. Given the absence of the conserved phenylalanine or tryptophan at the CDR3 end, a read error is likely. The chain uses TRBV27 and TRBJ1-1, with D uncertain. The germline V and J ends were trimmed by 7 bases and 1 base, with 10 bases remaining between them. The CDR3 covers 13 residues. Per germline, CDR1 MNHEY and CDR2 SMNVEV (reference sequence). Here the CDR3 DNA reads TGTGCCAGCATGTTCCGTCCGAACACTGAAGCTTTCCTT. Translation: CASMFRPNTEAFL.